This T cell receptor (beta chain) is from a study of T cell repertoires and HLA-DP antigens. As for the study in general: Average DNA input: roughly 230 ng for CD137+CD4+ sorts, 950 to 1,500 ng pre-culture. Study-wide results and caveats: The CD4+ repertoire was not split into naive and memory.

This table comes from immunoSEQ multiplex PCR, and its TCRdb copy is limited to in-frame clones, with some not included. The sample has about 110,000 clones, roughly 92% seen once. About this clone itself: What it recognizes is unknown.

The J segment lost 4 bases and the V segment lost 4 bases, leaving 2 bases of the junction unmatched. CDR3 size: 13 residues. The V gene's germline CDR1 is SGHDT and CDR2 YYEEEE. The chain employs TRBV5-6 and TRBJ2-5, with 9 bases matching TRBD1. The sequence came from a woman aged 18-29 years in good health and CMV-seronegative. Sequencing was done on a sample of CD4+ T cells from PBMCs. The DNA of the CDR3 is TGTGCCAGCAGCCGGGACAGGGTAGAGACCCAGTACTTC. It codes for CASSRDRVETQYF.